The 32 T cell receptor beta chains below were found in one sample sequenced in a study of blood T cell repertoires in COVID-19. Measured with immunoSEQ multiplex PCR; TCRdb has only the in-frame clones, and not every one. Here the sample spans around 200,000 clones, about 82% being singletons. Sequencing input: PBMCs or T cells enriched from blood (not recorded which). These TCRs come from a man aged 35-49 years with acute COVID-19.

The chain joins TRBV4-2 to TRBJ2-3, with 10 bases that match TRBD2. This CDR3 region has 17 residues. Germline V gene lookup returns CDR1 LGHNA and CDR2 YNFKEQ. Unmatched junction bases numbered 12, after V lost 4 bases and J lost 5 bases. The CDR3 sequence is CASSPPLAGEGVDTQYF. CDR3 bases: TGTGCCAGCAGCCCGCCGCTAGCGGGAGAAGGAGTAGATACGCAGTATTTT.

The V and J genes are TRBV4-2 and TRBJ1-6; D uncertain. Trimming left V 0 bases short and J 6 bases short, with 12 bases between. The CDR3 has 16 amino acids. Looked up from germline, CDR1 is LGHNA and CDR2 is YNFKEQ. The CDR3 spells CASSQERGSANSPLHF. CDR3 nucleotide sequence: TGTGCCAGCAGCCAAGAACGAGGGTCCGCTAATTCACCCCTCCACTTT.

The chain has TRBV28 and TRBJ1-2; 7 bases match TRBD1. J gave up 4 bases and V 4 bases, and 9 bases lay outside the gene matches. The CDR3 contains 15 residues. Germline V gives CDR1 MDHEN, CDR2 SYDVKM. CDR3 DNA sequence: TGTGCCAGCAGTTCCTTAGACAGGGAAATCTATGGCTACACCTTC. This encodes CASSSLDREIYGYTF.

This clone appeared once. The chain is built from TRBV9 and TRBJ2-2; 7 bases map to TRBD2. Germline trimming cut 4 bases from V and 0 bases from J; bases unmatched to any gene: 9. This CDR3 region has 17 residues. Germline V gives CDR1 SGDLS, CDR2 YYNGEE. The CDR3 loop reads CASSPRPSGTNTGELFF. Written as DNA, the CDR3 is TGTGCCAGCAGCCCCCGCCCTAGCGGAACGAACACCGGGGAGCTGTTTTTT.

This clone appeared a few times. V is TRBV5-6 and J is TRBJ1-5; the match to TRBD1 covers 9 bases. Germline V gene data show CDR1 as SGHDT and CDR2 as YYEEEE. After removal of 4 bases from V and 0 bases from J, the junction contained 8 bases not matched to a gene. The CDR3 spans 17 residues. This CDR3 is CASSDSRTGDSNQPQHF. CDR3 in DNA: TGTGCCAGCAGCGACTCCCGGACAGGGGATAGCAATCAGCCCCAGCATTTT.

This clone was found once. The J gene is TRBJ2-7, the V gene TRBV4-2; 7 positions agree with TRBD2. CDR1 is LGHNA and CDR2 is YNFKEQ in the germline V gene. J lost 0 bases, V lost 2 bases, and 13 bases had no gene match. The CDR3 sequence is 18 residues long. CDR3 sequence: CASSQSWAGVRSSYEQYF. CDR3 sequence (DNA): TGTGCCAGCAGCCAATCATGGGCGGGAGTGAGAAGCTCCTACGAGCAGTACTTC.

The rearrangement joins TRBV19 to TRBJ1-1, with D unresolved. Deletions cut 6 bases from V and 2 bases from J, with 16 bases between. This CDR3 spans 15 amino acids. Germline V lookup: CDR1 LNHDA, CDR2 SQIVND (reference sequence). The CDR3 DNA reads TGTGCCAGTAGCTTCTTCGGGAAGATTAACACTGAAGCTTTCTTT. This sequence encodes CASSFFGKINTEAFF.

The CDR3, as DNA: TGTGCCAGCAGCCCTAGGGACAGGGGGGGAGGCACAGATACGCAGTATTTT. Its protein product is CASSPRDRGGGTDTQYF. The chain uses TRBV7-2 and TRBJ2-3; 11 nucleotides align to TRBD1. V was clipped by 5 bases and J by 1 base; unmatched bases: 8. The CDR3 runs 17 residues. In germline, CDR1 is SGHTA, CDR2 FQGNSA.

V usage is TRBV7-3 and J usage is TRBJ2-1; tentatively, D is TRBD2 (6 bases). The CDR3 is 15 residues long. Germline V gene sequence: CDR1 SGHTA, CDR2 FQGTGA. V was cut by 6 bases and J by 5 bases, with 17 bases left in between. The CDR3 nucleotides read TGTGCCAGCAGGGGGAGAGGGGAGGTAAACAATGAGCAGTTCTTC. It encodes CASRGRGEVNNEQFF.

This chain links TRBV11-2 with TRBJ1-2; D possibly corresponds to TRBD1 (5 bases). V was trimmed by 1 base and J by 2 bases, leaving 11 bases between them. Germline V gives CDR1 SGHAT, CDR2 FQNNGV. The CDR3 consists of 15 residues. CDR3 sequence reads: CASSLGEGPNYGYTF. The CDR3 coding sequence is TGTGCCAGCAGCTTAGGGGAGGGGCCCAACTATGGCTACACCTTC.

As DNA, the CDR3 is TGCGCCAGCAGCCGAGGACAGGGAGAGCACTACGAGCAGTACTTC. Translation gives CASSRGQGEHYEQYF. The chain uses TRBV5-1 and TRBJ2-7; 8 bases map to TRBD1. The germline CDR1 and CDR2 sequences are SGHRS and YFSETQ. With 4 bases clipped from V and 3 bases from J, the junction kept 9 bases outside the gene matches. The CDR3 runs 15 residues. The complete variable domain, with remaining parts taken from reference TRBV5-1 and TRBJ2-7, reads KAGVTQTPRYLIKTRGQQVTLSCSPISGHRSVSWYQQTPGQGLQFLFEYFSETQRNKGNFPGRFSGRQFSNSRSEMNVSTLELGDSALYLCASSRGQGEHYEQYFGPGTRLTVT.

The CDR3 protein is CATSDPRTGVHNEQFF. The DNA of the CDR3 is TGTGCCACCAGTGACCCAAGGACAGGGGTCCACAATGAGCAGTTCTTC. The gene calls are TRBV24-1 and TRBJ2-1; 9 bases map to TRBD1. This CDR3 is built from 16 residues. After removal of 4 bases from V and 5 bases from J, the junction contained 8 bases not matched to a gene. The germline CDR1 and CDR2 sequences are KGHDR and SFDVKD.

The chain recombines TRBV7-2 with TRBJ2-2; 9 positions match TRBD2. Losses at the gene ends were 2 bases for V and 7 bases for J; bases not matched to a gene: 8. This CDR3 spans 16 amino acids. Germline V gene lookup returns CDR1 SGHTA and CDR2 FQGNSA. In DNA, the CDR3 is TGTGCCAGCAGCTTACGTCCTAGCGGGATGGGCGGGGAGCTGTTTTTT. It yields the protein CASSLRPSGMGGELFF.

This clone was observed a single time. The chain carries TRBV4-1 and TRBJ2-2; 10 nucleotides match TRBD1. The CDR3 is made up of 17 amino acids. The junction had 9 bases not matched to a gene; V was cut back by 3 bases and J by 5 bases. Germline V lookup: CDR1 MGHRA, CDR2 YSYEKL. The CDR3 spells CASSQVSDRGLTGELFF. The DNA of the CDR3 is TGCGCCAGCAGCCAGGTTTCAGACAGGGGGCTTACCGGGGAGCTGTTTTTT.

This chain uses TRBV10-3 with TRBJ2-1; 9 nucleotides match TRBD2. Per germline, CDR1 ENHRY and CDR2 SYGVKD. J gave up 4 bases and V 6 bases, and 4 bases lay outside the gene matches. This CDR3 is built from 14 residues. CDR3 residues: CAIREREEYNEQFF. As DNA, the CDR3 is TGTGCCATCAGAGAGCGGGAGGAGTACAATGAGCAGTTCTTC.

This chain joins TRBV30 and TRBJ2-2; 7 bases are a match to TRBD2. Per germline, CDR1 GTSNPN and CDR2 SVGIG (reference sequence). V lost 0 bases, J lost 5 bases, and 12 bases stayed unmatched. This CDR3 contains 17 residues. The CDR3 DNA follows: TGTGCCTGGAGTGTACTCTCGGGGAGGGCGTGGACCGGGGAGCTGTTTTTT. This codes for CAWSVLSGRAWTGELFF.

This clone was recorded a few times. The V gene is TRBV29-1, the J gene TRBJ1-1; D is ambiguous. Per germline, CDR1 SQVTM and CDR2 ANQGSEA. The CDR3 runs 12 residues. The V end was cut by 7 bases, the J end by 3 bases, with 12 bases between. The CDR3 loop is CSGGSGDTEAFF. In DNA, the CDR3 is TGCAGCGGGGGAAGCGGCGACACTGAAGCTTTCTTT.

The V and J genes are TRBV4-1 and TRBJ1-1; D not resolved. The ends were cut back, 4 bases at V and 0 bases at J, with 12 bases in the middle. This CDR3 spans 15 amino acids. Germline-derived CDR1 and CDR2 are MGHRA and YSYEKL. The CDR3, as DNA: TGCGCCAGCAGCCGATTACAGCTCATGAACACTGAAGCTTTCTTT. Its protein product is CASSRLQLMNTEAFF.

This chain uses TRBV4-1 with TRBJ2-2, with D perhaps matching TRBD1 (5 bases). This CDR3 is 15 amino acids long. Germline assignment: CDR1 MGHRA and CDR2 YSYEKL. V shed 8 bases and J shed 3 bases, with 16 bases lying between them. The CDR3 sequence: CASRPGHYDTGELFF. DNA for the CDR3: TGCGCCAGCCGACCCGGACACTACGACACCGGGGAGCTGTTTTTT.

This chain links TRBV4-1 with TRBJ2-1, with a weak D call TRBD2 (6 bases). The V end was cut by 8 bases, the J end by 4 bases, with 18 bases between. Germline assignment: CDR1 MGHRA and CDR2 YSYEKL. This CDR3 spans 15 amino acids. The CDR3: CASVPGLGGYNEQFF. CDR3 coding DNA: TGCGCCAGCGTTCCGGGCCTGGGGGGTTACAATGAGCAGTTCTTC.

The chain is built from TRBV15 and TRBJ2-7; 11 nucleotides line up with TRBD2. The V segment lost 5 bases and the J segment 1 base; nucleotides outside the gene matches: 10. CDR1 and CDR2 (germline): LNHNV, YYDKDF (reference sequence). This CDR3 has 17 residues. The CDR3 DNA follows: TGTGCCACCAGCGGTACAAGACTAGCGGGATTATCCTACGAGCAGTACTTC. This codes for CATSGTRLAGLSYEQYF.

The V and J genes are TRBV7-9 and TRBJ2-2; maybe TRBD2 (6 bases). There are 18 residues in the CDR3. The germline V gene has CDR1 SEHNR and CDR2 FQNEAQ (reference sequence). V shed 2 bases and J shed 6 bases, with 22 bases lying between them. The CDR3 region has the DNA TGTGCCAGCAGCTTAAGAAGTGGCGGGGCCGGTCGGGCCGGGGAGCTGTTTTTT. This gives the protein CASSLRSGGAGRAGELFF.

The rearrangement uses TRBV24-1 and TRBJ2-7; 9 bases agree with TRBD1. The CDR3 length is 15 residues. Germline CDR1 is KGHDR and CDR2 is SFDVKD. V lost 7 bases, J lost 1 base, and 7 bases stayed unmatched. As DNA, the CDR3 is TGTGCCACCAGCTCAGGACAGGGGTCGTCCTACGAGCAGTACTTC. Translation gives CATSSGQGSSYEQYF.

The chain combines TRBV4-2 with TRBJ2-1; TRBD2 is a possible D gene (6 bases). The germline V gene encodes CDR1 LGHNA and CDR2 YNFKEQ. V lost 3 bases and J 5 bases, leaving 8 bases between the germline ends. The CDR3 extends over 13 amino acids. The CDR3 is CASSQSGHNEQFF. The CDR3 nucleotides read TGTGCCAGCAGCCAGAGCGGGCACAATGAGCAGTTCTTC.

This clone showed up just once. CDR3 sequence (DNA): TGTGCCAGTAGACCGGGACTAGTACATGAGCAGTTCTTC. This translates into CASRPGLVHEQFF. V and J are TRBV19 and TRBJ2-1; 8 positions agree with TRBD2. The V gene's germline CDR1 is LNHDA and CDR2 SQIVND (reference sequence). The CDR3 contains 13 residues. The junction had 6 bases not matched to a gene; V was cut back by 6 bases and J by 8 bases. The full variable domain, its missing parts supplied by reference TRBV19 and TRBJ2-1, is DGGITQSPKYLFRKEGQNVTLSCEQNLNHDAMYWYRQDPGQGLRLIYYSQIVNDFQKGDIAEGYSVSREKKESFPLTVTSAQKNPTAFYLCASRPGLVHEQFFGPGTRLTVL.

The chain employs TRBV5-5 and TRBJ2-7; tentative D call: TRBD1 (5 bases). The CDR3 covers 15 residues. Trimming left V 3 bases short and J 2 bases short, with 15 bases between. From germline, CDR1 is SGHKS and CDR2 YYEKEE (reference sequence). CDR3 in DNA: TGTGCCAGCAGCTCGGACGGTGCAGGGACCTACGAGCAGTACTTC. Encoded protein: CASSSDGAGTYEQYF.

V gene TRBV7-9 combines with J gene TRBJ2-1; D remains ambiguous. The CDR3 runs 11 residues. Germline CDR1 and CDR2: SEHNR and FQNEAQ (reference sequence). V lost 7 bases and J 5 bases, leaving 6 bases between the germline ends. CDR3 bases: TGTGCCAGCAATCAGGACAATGAGCAGTTCTTC. Translation gives CASNQDNEQFF.

V is TRBV7-9 and J is TRBJ1-5, with 9 bases aligning to TRBD1. The V and J ends lost 6 bases and 4 bases, in that order; junction bases with no gene match: 7. CDR1 is SEHNR, CDR2 FQNEAQ, per germline (reference sequence). The CDR3 has 15 amino acids. The CDR3 is CASSLGTGRNQPQHF. The CDR3 region has the DNA TGTGCCAGCAGTTTGGGGACAGGGAGAAATCAGCCCCAGCATTTT. The complete variable domain, with remaining parts taken from reference TRBV7-9 and TRBJ1-5, reads DTGVSQNPRHKITKRGQNVTFRCDPISEHNRLYWYRQTLGQGPEFLTYFQNEAQLEKSRLLSDRFSAERPKGSFSTLEIQRTEQGDSAMYLCASSLGTGRNQPQHFGDGTRLSIL.

V usage is TRBV28 and J usage is TRBJ1-1; the D gene is possibly TRBD1 (6 bases). V was cut by 4 bases and J by 0 bases, with 9 bases left in between. CDR1 MDHEN and CDR2 SYDVKM come from the germline V gene. The CDR3 is made up of 14 amino acids. The CDR3 region has the DNA TGTGCCAGCAGTTCCAGGGGTGTGAACACTGAAGCTTTCTTT. It specifies CASSSRGVNTEAFF.

The genes are TRBV10-3 and TRBJ1-3; D remains unclear. Trimming left V 3 bases short and J 0 bases short, with 9 bases between. The CDR3 covers 15 residues. Looked up from germline, CDR1 is ENHRY and CDR2 is SYGVKD. CDR3 amino acids: CAISDPSVSGNTIYF. Written as DNA, the CDR3 is TGTGCCATCAGTGATCCGAGCGTCTCTGGAAACACCATATATTTT.

The chain combines TRBV20-1 with TRBJ1-2; 10 bases align to TRBD1. After removal of 3 bases from V and 4 bases from J, the junction contained 17 bases not matched to a gene. The CDR3 is made up of 18 amino acids. CDR1 is DFQATT and CDR2 is SNEGSKA in the germline V gene (reference sequence). CDR3 DNA sequence: TGCAGTGCTAGTCCCCCTACCGGGACAGGGGCCCTAATCTATGGCTACACCTTC. Translation: CSASPPTGTGALIYGYTF.

V is TRBV4-2 and J is TRBJ2-1; 8 bases align to TRBD1. CDR3 length equals 14 residues. CDR1 and CDR2 (germline): LGHNA, YNFKEQ. J gave up 10 bases and V 2 bases, and 7 bases lay outside the gene matches. In nucleotides, the CDR3 is TGTGCCAGCAGCCAACAGGGGGCGGGTGGGGAGCAGTTCTTC. Translation: CASSQQGAGGEQFF.